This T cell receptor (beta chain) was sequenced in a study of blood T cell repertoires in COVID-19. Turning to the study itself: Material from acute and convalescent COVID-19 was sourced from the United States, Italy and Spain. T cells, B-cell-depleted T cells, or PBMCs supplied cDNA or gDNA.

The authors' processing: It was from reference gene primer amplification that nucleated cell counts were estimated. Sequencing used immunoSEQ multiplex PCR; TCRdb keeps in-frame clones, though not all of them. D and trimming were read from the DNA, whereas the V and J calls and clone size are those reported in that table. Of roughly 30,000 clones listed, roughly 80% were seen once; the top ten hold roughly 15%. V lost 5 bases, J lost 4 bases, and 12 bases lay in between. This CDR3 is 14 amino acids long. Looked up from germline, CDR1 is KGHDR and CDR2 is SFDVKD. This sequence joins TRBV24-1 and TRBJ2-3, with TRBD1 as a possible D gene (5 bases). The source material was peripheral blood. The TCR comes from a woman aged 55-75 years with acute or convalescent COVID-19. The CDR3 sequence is CATSATGPADTQYF. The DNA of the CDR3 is TGTGCCACCAGTGCCACAGGTCCGGCAGATACGCAGTATTTT.